This TCR beta chain was found in a study of blood T cells in healthy people across ages (dated by TCRdb to about 2015). About the investigation overall: Template switching captured roughly one uniquely barcoded TCR beta cDNA molecule per two T cells in model experiments. Using deep sequencing normalized with unique cDNA molecular identifiers, the study measured how TCR beta repertoire diversity changes with age. Donors were grouped into four age groups: young (average about 15 years), middle-aged (39), aged (roughly 67) and long-lived (over 80). To avoid experimental bias, donors of different ages were randomly spread across the sequencing lanes. Using the same blood draw, the study looked at two additional independent replicas of 1 million unique cDNA reads for two donors, one aged 18 to 30 and the other aged 80 or older.

Receptors were amplified or captured by 5' RACE. TCRdb shows the sequencer as Illumina HiSeq 2500. A second roughly 6 to 12 cycle PCR used a sample-barcoded 5' primer and a J-beta primer mix. A template-switch 5' adaptor carrying 12 random nucleotides introduced a unique molecular identifier onto each TCR beta cDNA molecule. Each sample yielded at least 3 million CDR3-containing paired-end reads. First-strand cDNA synthesis was performed from all RNA using the Mint cDNA synthesis kit, with priming by a TRBC-specific oligonucleotide. Following uracil-DNA glycosylase treatment, a first 18-cycle PCR with universal primers M1SS and BC2_uni_R was performed on all cDNA. Turning to the authors' computational methods: Each sample was normalized by randomly selecting 1 million high-quality reads, each carrying a distinct molecular identifier. Reads sharing molecular identifiers were discarded rather than binned into consensus sequences. MiTCR, run with a Q25 quality threshold and the strictest error-elimination algorithm, handled CDR3 identification, clonotype clustering and error correction. A nonparametric unseen species model with Euler transformation was used to estimate a lower bound on total TCR beta diversity. The public reads were run again by TCRdb, first through fastp at Q25 and then through MiXCR, and only productive beta chains were kept. Rows with a matching CDR3 protein are joined into one entry that keeps the most common DNA and genes. TCRdb's processing, not the authors', yielded these V and J calls. Across this sample there are about 810,000 distinct CDR3 sequences, with roughly 35% seen only once. The top ten clonotypes cover about an eighth of the sample.

The donors were roughly 39 Caucasian individuals from Russia, aged 6 to 90 years, who were systemically healthy. Each donor gave 8 to 10 milliliters of peripheral blood, drawn into EDTA-treated Vacutainer tubes. PBMCs were isolated by Ficoll-Paque density-gradient centrifugation, with at least 6 million obtained per sample. Total RNA, at least 6 micrograms per sample, was extracted from PBMCs with Trizol reagent. The percentages of naive CD45RAhigh/CD27high T cells were determined by flow cytometry on a PBMC aliquot from every donor. Study-wide conclusions, independent of this receptor: Compared with the aged group, the long-lived group had more naive CD4+ T cells, fewer expanded clones and increased TCR diversity, suggesting age selection. As age increased, observed TCR beta diversity per million T cells dropped in a roughly linear way, and a significant reduction was already evident by age about 36. A strong correlation was found between observed TCR beta diversity and the percentage of naive T cells measured by flow cytometry. Since profiling was done on bulk unsorted PBMCs, naive and antigen-experienced compartments could not be conclusively compared. Estimates of total diversity based on one million sequenced T cells were regarded as lower bounds and as underestimates. The CMV infection status of donors was not known, potentially confounding age-related changes in expanded clonotypes.

This clonotype has ten or more counts. No antigen is known for it. One base away there is no much larger clone; base qualities are not given. The sequenced sample consisted of blood. The TCR sequence derives from a man between 18 and 29 years old in good health.

The bases read TGTGCCATCAGTGAGGCCGGTGGTGGTAATGAGCAGTTCTTC. Its protein is CAISEAGGGNEQFF. Rearrangement joined TRBV10-3 to TRBJ2-1; confidence is insufficient to name the D gene. Trimming takes 2 bases from V and 7 bases from J, and the germline ends sit 12 bases apart. Inclusive of the bounding cysteine and phenylalanine, the CDR3 is 14 residues long. Only the CDR3 part of the read is kept: 42 bases, read in frame from the first base. Per the germline V gene, ENHRY is the CDR1 and SYGVKD is the CDR2.